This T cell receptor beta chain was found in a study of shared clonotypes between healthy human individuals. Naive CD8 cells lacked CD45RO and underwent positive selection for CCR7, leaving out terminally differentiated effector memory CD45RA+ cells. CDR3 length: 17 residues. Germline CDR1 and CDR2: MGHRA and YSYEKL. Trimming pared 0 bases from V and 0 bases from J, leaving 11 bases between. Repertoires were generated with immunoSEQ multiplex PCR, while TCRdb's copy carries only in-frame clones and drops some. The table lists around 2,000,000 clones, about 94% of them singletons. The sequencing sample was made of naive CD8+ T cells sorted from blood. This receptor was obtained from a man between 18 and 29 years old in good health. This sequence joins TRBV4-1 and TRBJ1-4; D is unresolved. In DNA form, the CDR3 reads TGCGCCAGCAGCCAAGAACTTGGGCAAGCAACTAATGAAAAACTGTTTTTT. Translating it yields CASSQELGQATNEKLFF.